This T cell receptor (beta chain) was captured by sequencing in a study of shared clonotypes between healthy human individuals. Overall study results and limits: Generally, naive subsets came out with larger estimated richness than memory subsets. The study sampled only blood, and tissue repertoires likely differ.

Concerning this clone: Its antigen is still unknown.

Per the original methods: Filtering differed since immunoSEQ provided only junctions, with no quality scores. Repertoires were generated with immunoSEQ multiplex PCR, while TCRdb's copy carries only in-frame clones and drops some. V and J calls and clone size are as listed in that table; D and trimming were resolved from the DNA. This table holds 1,500,000 or so clones, about 96% found once. The CDR3 contains 14 residues. Between the trimmed V and J ends, which lost 6 bases and 4 bases, there was a span of 15 bases. The germline V gene has CDR1 MRHNA and CDR2 SNTAGT. The sample taken for sequencing was naive CD4+ T cells sorted from blood. Subset: CD45RA+ positively selected. This clonotype was sampled from a man aged 25-45 years in good health. The chain has TRBV6-4 and TRBJ1-2, with D possibly matching TRBD1 (5 bases). The CDR3 region is CASRAPGTSYGYTF. In nucleotides, the CDR3 is TGTGCCAGCAGAGCCCCCGGGACCAGCTATGGCTACACCTTC.